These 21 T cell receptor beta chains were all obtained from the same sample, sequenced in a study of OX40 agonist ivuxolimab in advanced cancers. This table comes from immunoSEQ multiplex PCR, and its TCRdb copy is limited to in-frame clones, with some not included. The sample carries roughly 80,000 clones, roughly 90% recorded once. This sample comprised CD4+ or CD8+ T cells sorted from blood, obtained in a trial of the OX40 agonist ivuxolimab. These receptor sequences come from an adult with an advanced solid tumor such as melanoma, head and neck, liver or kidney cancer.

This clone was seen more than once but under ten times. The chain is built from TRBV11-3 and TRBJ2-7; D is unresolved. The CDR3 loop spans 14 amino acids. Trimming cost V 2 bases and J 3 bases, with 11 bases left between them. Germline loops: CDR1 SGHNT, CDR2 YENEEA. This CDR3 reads CASSLNGVSYEQYF. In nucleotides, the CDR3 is TGTGCCAGCAGCTTAAACGGAGTGAGCTACGAGCAGTACTTC.

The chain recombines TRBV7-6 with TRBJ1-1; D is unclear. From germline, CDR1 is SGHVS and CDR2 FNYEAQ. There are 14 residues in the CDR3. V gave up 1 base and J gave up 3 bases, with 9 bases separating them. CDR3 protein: CASSLEGLDTEAFF. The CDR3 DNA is TGTGCCAGCAGCTTAGAAGGGTTGGACACTGAAGCTTTCTTT.

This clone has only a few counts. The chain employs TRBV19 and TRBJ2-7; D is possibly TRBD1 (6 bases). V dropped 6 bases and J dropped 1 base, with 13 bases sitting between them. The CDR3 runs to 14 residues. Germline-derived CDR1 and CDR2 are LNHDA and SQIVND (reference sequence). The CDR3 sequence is CASRRQAVSYEQYF. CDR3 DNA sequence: TGTGCCAGTAGAAGACAGGCCGTGTCCTACGAGCAGTACTTC.

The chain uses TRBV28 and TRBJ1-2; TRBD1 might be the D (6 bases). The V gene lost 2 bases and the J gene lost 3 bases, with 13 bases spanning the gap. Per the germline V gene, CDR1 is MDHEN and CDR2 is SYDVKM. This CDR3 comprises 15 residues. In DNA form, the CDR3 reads TGTGCCAGCAGTTTAATACAGGGAAGGGACTATGGCTACACCTTC. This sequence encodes CASSLIQGRDYGYTF.

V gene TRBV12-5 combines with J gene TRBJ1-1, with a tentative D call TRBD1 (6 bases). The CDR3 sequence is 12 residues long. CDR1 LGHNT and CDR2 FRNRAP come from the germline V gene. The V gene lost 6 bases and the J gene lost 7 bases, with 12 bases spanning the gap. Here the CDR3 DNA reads TGTGCTAGTGGGCGTACAGGGTTTGAAGCTTTCTTT. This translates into CASGRTGFEAFF.

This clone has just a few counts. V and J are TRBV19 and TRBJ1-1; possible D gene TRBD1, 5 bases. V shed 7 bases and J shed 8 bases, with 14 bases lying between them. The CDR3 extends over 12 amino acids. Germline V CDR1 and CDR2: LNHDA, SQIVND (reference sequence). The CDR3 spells CASIRDRLEAFF. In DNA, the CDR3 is TGTGCCAGTATCCGGGACCGGCTGGAAGCTTTCTTT. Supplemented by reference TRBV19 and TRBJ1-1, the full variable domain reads DGGITQSPKYLFRKEGQNVTLSCEQNLNHDAMYWYRQDPGQGLRLIYYSQIVNDFQKGDIAEGYSVSREKKESFPLTVTSAQKNPTAFYLCASIRDRLEAFFGQGTRLTVV.

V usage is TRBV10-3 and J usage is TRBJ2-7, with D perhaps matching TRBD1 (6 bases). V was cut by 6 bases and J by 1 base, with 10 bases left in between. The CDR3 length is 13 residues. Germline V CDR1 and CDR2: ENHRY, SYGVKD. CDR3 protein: CAIRDRTSYEQYF. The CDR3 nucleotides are TGTGCCATCAGGGACAGAACTTCCTACGAGCAGTACTTC.

CDR3 sequence reads: CASSLVGTRETQYF. The CDR3 region has the DNA TGTGCCAGCAGCTTGGTTGGGACTAGGGAGACCCAGTACTTC. The V gene is TRBV5-5, the J gene TRBJ2-5; TRBD2 matches at 8 bases. Germline V gene sequence: CDR1 SGHKS, CDR2 YYEKEE (reference sequence). Germline trimming cut 0 bases from V and 5 bases from J; bases unmatched to any gene: 3. There are 14 residues in the CDR3.

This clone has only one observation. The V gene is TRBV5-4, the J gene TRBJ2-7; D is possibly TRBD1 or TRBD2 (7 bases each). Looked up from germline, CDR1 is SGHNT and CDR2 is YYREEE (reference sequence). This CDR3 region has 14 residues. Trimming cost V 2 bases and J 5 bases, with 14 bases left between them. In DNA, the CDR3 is TGTGCCAGCAGCTTCAGGGGGAGGGCCGACGAGCAGTACTTC. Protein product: CASSFRGRADEQYF.

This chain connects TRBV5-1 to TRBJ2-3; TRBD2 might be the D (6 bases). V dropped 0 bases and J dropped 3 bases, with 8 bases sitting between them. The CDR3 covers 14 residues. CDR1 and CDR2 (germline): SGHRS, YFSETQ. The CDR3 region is CASSLASATDTQYF. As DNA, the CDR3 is TGCGCCAGCAGCTTGGCTAGCGCGACAGATACGCAGTATTTT.

CDR3 residues: CASRGGQLQETQYF. The CDR3 region has the DNA TGTGCCAGCAGGGGGGGACAGCTCCAAGAGACCCAGTACTTC. The chain uses TRBV2 and TRBJ2-5; possible D gene TRBD1, 7 bases. Germline-derived CDR1 and CDR2 are SNHLY and FYNNEI. The CDR3 covers 14 residues. The germline V and J ends were trimmed by 6 bases and 1 base, with 12 bases remaining between them.

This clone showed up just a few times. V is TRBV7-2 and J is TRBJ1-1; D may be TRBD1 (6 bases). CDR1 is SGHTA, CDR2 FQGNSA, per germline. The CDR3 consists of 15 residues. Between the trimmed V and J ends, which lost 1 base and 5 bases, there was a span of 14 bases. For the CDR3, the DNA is TGTGCCAGCAGCTTAGAGGTCGGGGGCTATACTGAAGCTTTCTTT. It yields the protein CASSLEVGGYTEAFF. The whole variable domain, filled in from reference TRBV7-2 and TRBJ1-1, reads GAGVSQSPSNKVTEKGKDVELRCDPISGHTALYWYRQSLGQGLEFLIYFQGNSAPDKSGLPSDRFSAERTGGSVSTLTIQRTQQEDSAVYLCASSLEVGGYTEAFFGQGTRLTVV.

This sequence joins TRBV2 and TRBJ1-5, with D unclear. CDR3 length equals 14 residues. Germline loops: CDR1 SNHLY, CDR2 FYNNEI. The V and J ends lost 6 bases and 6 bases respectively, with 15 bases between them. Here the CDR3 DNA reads TGTGCCAGCAGCCAGGACGGGCTCCGTCAGCCCCAGCATTTT. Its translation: CASSQDGLRQPQHF.

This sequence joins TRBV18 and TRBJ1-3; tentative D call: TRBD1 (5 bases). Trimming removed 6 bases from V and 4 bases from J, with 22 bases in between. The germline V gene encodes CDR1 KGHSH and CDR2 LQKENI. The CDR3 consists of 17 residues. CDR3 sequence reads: CASSALTASEGGNTIYF. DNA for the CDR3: TGTGCCAGCTCGGCTCTGACAGCCTCGGAAGGGGGAAACACCATATATTTT.

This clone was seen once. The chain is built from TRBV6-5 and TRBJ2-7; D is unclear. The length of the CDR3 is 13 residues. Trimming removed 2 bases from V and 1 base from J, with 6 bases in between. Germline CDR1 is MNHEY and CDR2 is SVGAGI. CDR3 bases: TGTGCCAGCAGTTACCAGGAGTCCTACGAGCAGTACTTC. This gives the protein CASSYQESYEQYF.

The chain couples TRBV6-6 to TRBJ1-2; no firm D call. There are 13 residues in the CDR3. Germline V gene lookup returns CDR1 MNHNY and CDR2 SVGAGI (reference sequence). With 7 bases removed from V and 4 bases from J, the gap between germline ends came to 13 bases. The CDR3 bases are TGTGCCAGCACCCCGGACGAAACCTATGGCTACACCTTC. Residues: CASTPDETYGYTF.

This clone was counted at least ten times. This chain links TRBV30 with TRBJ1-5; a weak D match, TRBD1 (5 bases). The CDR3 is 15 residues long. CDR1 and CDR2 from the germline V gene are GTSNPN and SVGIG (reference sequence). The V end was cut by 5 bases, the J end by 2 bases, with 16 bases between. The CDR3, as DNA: TGTGCCTGGGATCGTAAGGCGGGGGGCAATCAGCCCCAGCATTTT. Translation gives CAWDRKAGGNQPQHF.

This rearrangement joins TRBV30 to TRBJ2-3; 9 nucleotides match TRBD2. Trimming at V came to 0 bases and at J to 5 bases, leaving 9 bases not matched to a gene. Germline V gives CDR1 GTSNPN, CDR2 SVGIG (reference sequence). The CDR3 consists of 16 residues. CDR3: CAWSVLAGGPGDTQYF. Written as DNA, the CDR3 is TGTGCCTGGAGTGTACTCGCGGGGGGGCCGGGAGATACGCAGTATTTT.

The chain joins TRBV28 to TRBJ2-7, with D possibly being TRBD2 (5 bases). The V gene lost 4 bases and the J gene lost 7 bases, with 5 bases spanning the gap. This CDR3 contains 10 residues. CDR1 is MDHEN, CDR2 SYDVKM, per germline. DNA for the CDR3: TGTGCCAGCAGTTCGGGGGAGCAGTACTTC. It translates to CASSSGEQYF. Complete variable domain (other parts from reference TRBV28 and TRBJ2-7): DVKVTQSSRYLVKRTGEKVFLECVQDMDHENMFWYRQDPGLGLRLIYFSYDVKMKEKGDIPEGYSVSREKKERFSLILESASTNQTSMYLCASSSGEQYFGPGTRLTVT.

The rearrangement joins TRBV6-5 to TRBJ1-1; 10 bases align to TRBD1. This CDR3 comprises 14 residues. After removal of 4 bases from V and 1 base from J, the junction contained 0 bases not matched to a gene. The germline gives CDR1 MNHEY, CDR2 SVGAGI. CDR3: CASSWTGGNTEAFF. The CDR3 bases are TGTGCCAGCAGTTGGACAGGGGGGAACACTGAAGCTTTCTTT.

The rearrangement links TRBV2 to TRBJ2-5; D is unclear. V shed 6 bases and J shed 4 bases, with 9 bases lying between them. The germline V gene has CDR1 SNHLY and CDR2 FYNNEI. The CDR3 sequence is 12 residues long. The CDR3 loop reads CASSKTGETQYF. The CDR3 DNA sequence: TGTGCCAGCAGCAAGACCGGAGAGACCCAGTACTTC. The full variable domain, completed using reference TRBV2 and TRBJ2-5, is EPEVTQTPSHQVTQMGQEVILRCVPISNHLYFYWYRQILGQKVEFLVSFYNNEISEKSEIFDDQFSVERPDGSNFTLKIRSTKLEDSAMYFCASSKTGETQYFGPGTRLLVL.